This TCR beta chain was captured in a study of T-cell reconstitution after alpha-beta-depleted transplantation in children. As concerns this clonotype: Its matching antigen is unknown.

As it was prepared, the TCRbeta library received unique molecular identifiers. Using its own MiXCR run on the PCR reads, TCRdb lists one record per CDR3 protein. Of some 600,000 distinct CDR3 sequences listed, 13% are singletons. Looked up from germline, CDR1 is SEHNR and CDR2 is FQNEAQ (reference sequence). This CDR3 region has 17 residues. Trimming cost V 3 bases and J 12 bases; bases outside gene matches: 19. Overall study results and limits: Alpha-beta T cells about two months after transplant reportedly derived from several hundred expanded graft clones.

The input for sequencing was PBMCs, mostly from graft donor cells, taken 360 days after TCRalphabeta/CD19-depleted stem cell transplant. The source of this sequence is a male patient aged 5 to 17 who had a stem cell transplant for acute myeloid leukemia, so the T cells may come from the graft donor. The genes are TRBV7-9 and TRBJ2-1; 8 nucleotides agree with TRBD2. CDR3 sequence reads: CASSFPKVLVREAAQFF. The CDR3 DNA reads TGTGCCAGCAGCTTTCCCAAGGTGCTGGTGCGGGAGGCGGCGCAGTTCTTC.